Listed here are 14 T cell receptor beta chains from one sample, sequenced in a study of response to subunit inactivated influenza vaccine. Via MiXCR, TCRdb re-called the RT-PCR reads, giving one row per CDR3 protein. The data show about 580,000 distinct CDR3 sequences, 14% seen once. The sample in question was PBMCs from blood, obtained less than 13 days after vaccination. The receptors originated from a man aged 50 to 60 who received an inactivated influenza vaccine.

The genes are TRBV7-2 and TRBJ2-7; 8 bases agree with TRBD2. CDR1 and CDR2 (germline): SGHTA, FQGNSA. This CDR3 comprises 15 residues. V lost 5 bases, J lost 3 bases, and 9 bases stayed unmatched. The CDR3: CASSRGLSGSYEQYF. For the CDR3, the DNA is TGTGCCAGCAGCCGGGGACTAAGCGGGAGCTACGAGCAGTACTTC.

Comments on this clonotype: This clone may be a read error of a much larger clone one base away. CDR3 loop: CASSTTGGWETQYF. The CDR3, as DNA: TGTGCCAGCAGCACCACAGGGGGCTGGGAGACCCAGTACTTC. This rearrangement joins TRBV12-3 or TRBV12-4 to TRBJ2-5, with 9 bases fitting TRBD1. Trimming at V came to 6 bases and at J to 5 bases, leaving 7 bases not matched to a gene. The CDR3 length is 14 residues.

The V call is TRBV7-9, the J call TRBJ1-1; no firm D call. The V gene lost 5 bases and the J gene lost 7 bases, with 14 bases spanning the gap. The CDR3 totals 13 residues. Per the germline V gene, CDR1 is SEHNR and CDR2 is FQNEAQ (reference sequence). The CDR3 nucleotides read TGTGCCAGCAGCCCCAGAGGGAGGGTTGAAGCTTTCTTT. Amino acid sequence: CASSPRGRVEAFF. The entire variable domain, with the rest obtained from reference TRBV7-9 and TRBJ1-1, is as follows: DTGVSQNPRHKITKRGQNVTFRCDPISEHNRLYWYRQTLGQGPEFLTYFQNEAQLEKSRLLSDRFSAERPKGSFSTLEIQRTEQGDSAMYLCASSPRGRVEAFFGQGTRLTVV.

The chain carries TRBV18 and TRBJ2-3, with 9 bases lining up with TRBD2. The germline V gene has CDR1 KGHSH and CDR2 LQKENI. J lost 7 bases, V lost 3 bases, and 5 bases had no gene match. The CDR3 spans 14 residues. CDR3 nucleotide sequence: TGTGCCAGCTCACCTGGGACTAGCCCCAATACGCAGTATTTT. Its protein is CASSPGTSPNTQYF.

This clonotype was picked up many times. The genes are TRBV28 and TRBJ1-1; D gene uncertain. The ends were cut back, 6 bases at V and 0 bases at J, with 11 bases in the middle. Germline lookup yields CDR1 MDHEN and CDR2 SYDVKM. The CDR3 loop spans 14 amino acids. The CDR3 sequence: CASRPRQLNTEAFF. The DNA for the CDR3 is TGTGCCAGCAGGCCCAGACAACTGAACACTGAAGCTTTCTTT.

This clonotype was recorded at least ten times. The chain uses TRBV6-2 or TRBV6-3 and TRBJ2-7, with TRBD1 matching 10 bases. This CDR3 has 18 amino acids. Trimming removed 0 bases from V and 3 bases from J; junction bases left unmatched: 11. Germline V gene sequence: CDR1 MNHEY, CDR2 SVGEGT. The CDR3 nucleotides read TGTGCCAGCAGTTACTCGATTTTAGAGGGACAGGGGAACTACGAGCAGTACTTC. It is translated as CASSYSILEGQGNYEQYF.

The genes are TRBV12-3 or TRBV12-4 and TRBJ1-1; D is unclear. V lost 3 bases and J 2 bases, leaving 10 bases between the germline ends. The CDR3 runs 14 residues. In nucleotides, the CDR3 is TGTGCCAGCAGTTTGTCCAGTCGCAACACTGAAGCTTTCTTT. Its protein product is CASSLSSRNTEAFF.

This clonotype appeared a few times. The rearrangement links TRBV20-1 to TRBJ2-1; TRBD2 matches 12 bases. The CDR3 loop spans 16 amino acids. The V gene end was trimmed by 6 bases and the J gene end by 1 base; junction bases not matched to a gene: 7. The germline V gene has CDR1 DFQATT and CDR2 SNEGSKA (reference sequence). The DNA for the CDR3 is TGCAGTGCAAACGGACTAGCGGGGCTATCCTACAATGAGCAGTTCTTC. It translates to CSANGLAGLSYNEQFF.

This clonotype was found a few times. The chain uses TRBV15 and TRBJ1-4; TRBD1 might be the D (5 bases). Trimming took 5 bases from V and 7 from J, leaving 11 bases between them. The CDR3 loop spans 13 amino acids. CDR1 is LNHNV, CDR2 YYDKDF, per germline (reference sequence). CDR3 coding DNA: TGTGCCACCAGCGTCGGGGGTGGTGAAAAACTGTTTTTT. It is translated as CATSVGGGEKLFF.

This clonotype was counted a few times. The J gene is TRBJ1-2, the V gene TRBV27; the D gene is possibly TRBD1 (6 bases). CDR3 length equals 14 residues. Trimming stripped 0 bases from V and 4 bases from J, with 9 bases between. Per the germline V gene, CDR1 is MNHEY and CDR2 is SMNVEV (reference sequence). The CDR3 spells CASSLSGGIYGYTF. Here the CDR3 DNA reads TGTGCCAGCAGTTTATCTGGGGGCATCTATGGCTACACCTTC.

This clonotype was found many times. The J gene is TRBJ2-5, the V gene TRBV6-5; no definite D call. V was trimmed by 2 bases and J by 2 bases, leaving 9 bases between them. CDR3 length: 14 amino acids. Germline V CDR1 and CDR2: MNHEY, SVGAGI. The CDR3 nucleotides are TGTGCCAGCAGTTACCTCGCATTTCAAGAGACCCAGTACTTC. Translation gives CASSYLAFQETQYF.

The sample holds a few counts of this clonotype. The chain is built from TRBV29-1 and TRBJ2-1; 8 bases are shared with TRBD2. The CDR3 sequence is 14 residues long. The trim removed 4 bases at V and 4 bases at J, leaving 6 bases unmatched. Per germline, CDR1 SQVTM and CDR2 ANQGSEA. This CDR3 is CSVGVAGIYNEQFF. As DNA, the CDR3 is TGCAGCGTTGGTGTAGCGGGAATTTACAATGAGCAGTTCTTC.

CDR3 bases: TGCGCCAGCAGCTTGGGATACGGAGGGGAAAAACTGTTTTTT. Encoded protein: CASSLGYGGEKLFF. The chain is built from TRBV5-1 and TRBJ1-4, with D unclear. Germline CDR1 SGHRS, CDR2 YFSETQ. With 0 bases removed from V and 8 bases from J, the gap between germline ends came to 11 bases. The CDR3 consists of 14 residues.

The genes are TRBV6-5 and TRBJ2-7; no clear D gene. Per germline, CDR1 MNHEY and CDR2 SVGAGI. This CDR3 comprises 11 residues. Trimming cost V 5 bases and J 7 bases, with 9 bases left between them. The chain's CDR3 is CASSALWEQYF. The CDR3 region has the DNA TGTGCCAGCAGTGCCCTTTGGGAGCAGTACTTC.